This T cell receptor (beta chain) was captured in a study of blood T cell repertoires in COVID-19. As for the study in general: In each case, the material was cDNA or gDNA derived from T cells, B-cell-depleted T cells, or PBMCs.

The CDR3 extends over 15 amino acids. The J segment lost 3 bases and the V segment lost 4 bases, leaving 5 bases of the junction unmatched. The germline CDR1 and CDR2 sequences are SNHLY and FYNNEI. Seattle's cohort entered during active infection and was followed longitudinally. In the source study's methods: Reference gene primers were amplified, and this amplification served to estimate nucleated cell counts. Assay used: immunoSEQ multiplex PCR; TCRdb lists only in-frame clones, some missing. V, J and clone size derive from that table, while D and trimming were established from the DNA sequence. The sample contains about 410,000 clones, approximately 90% of which appear only once.

The rearrangement links TRBV2 to TRBJ2-7; 11 bases are a match to TRBD1. The sequencing input was peripheral blood. The sequence came from a woman aged 35 to 49 with COVID-19, enrolled during active disease. This chain's CDR3 is CASSAMGQGGYEQYF. The CDR3 DNA reads as TGTGCCAGCAGTGCGATGGGACAGGGGGGCTACGAGCAGTACTTC.